Presented here are 20 T cell receptor beta chains from one specimen sequenced in a study of cytomegalovirus exposure and HLA in healthy donors. 13 Jbeta primers and 60 Vbeta primers were used for the PCR. Libraries were prepared by immunoSEQ multiplex PCR; TCRdb keeps only in-frame clonotypes and omits some of them. This table has around 76,000 clones, nearly 80% appearing once. The source material was PBMCs. The receptors stem from a woman aged 40 to 50 in good health and CMV-seropositive.

V usage is TRBV5-4 and J usage is TRBJ1-5; weak D call: TRBD1 (6 bases). V shed 3 bases and J shed 7 bases, with 11 bases lying between them. Germline CDR1 is SGHNT and CDR2 is YYREEE (reference sequence). The CDR3 consists of 13 residues. CDR3 protein: CASSSDSEQPQHF. In DNA form, the CDR3 reads TGTGCCAGCAGCTCGGACAGTGAACAGCCCCAGCATTTT.

This chain links TRBV21-1 with TRBJ2-3; the table's TRBD2 call for D was not verified on the DNA. TRBV21-1 counts as a pseudogene. The CDR3 runs to 17 residues. CDR3 loop: CASSRSSGREVADTQYF. CDR3 nucleotide sequence: TGTGCCAGCAGCAGGTCTAGCGGGCGGGAGGTAGCAGATACGCAGTATTTT.

The chain carries TRBV9 and TRBJ1-5, with D maybe TRBD1 (5 bases). The CDR3 covers 16 residues. CDR1 is SGDLS, CDR2 YYNGEE, per germline. V was trimmed by 3 bases and J by 2 bases, leaving 15 bases between them. CDR3 protein: CASSDGGGTGNQPQHF. Here the CDR3 DNA reads TGTGCCAGCAGCGACGGGGGGGGGACTGGCAATCAGCCCCAGCATTTT.

The chain is built from TRBV5-1 and TRBJ2-5; the D gene is possibly TRBD2 (6 bases). Germline V CDR1 and CDR2: SGHRS, YFSETQ. V was shortened by 4 bases and J by 2 bases, with 12 bases between the two germline ends. The length of the CDR3 is 14 residues. The CDR3 DNA sequence: TGCGCCAGCAGCATTGGGCGGGGTCAAGAGACCCAGTACTTC. It translates to CASSIGRGQETQYF.

This clone was detected a few times. V usage is TRBV25-1 and J usage is TRBJ2-3, with 11 bases aligning to TRBD2. The germline V gene encodes CDR1 MGHDK and CDR2 SYGVNS. The CDR3 is 17 residues long. The trim removed 3 bases at V and 1 base at J, leaving 6 bases unmatched. CDR3 sequence: CASSETGLADRTDTQYF. In DNA, the CDR3 is TGTGCCAGCAGTGAGACGGGACTAGCGGACCGCACAGATACGCAGTATTTT.

This chain uses TRBV6-6 with TRBJ1-2; TRBD1 matches 10 bases. J lost 8 bases, V lost 4 bases, and 7 bases had no gene match. The CDR3 is 14 residues long. Germline CDR1 is MNHNY and CDR2 is SVGAGI (reference sequence). The CDR3 DNA reads TGTGCCAGCAGTTCCACCGGGACAGGGGAGGGCTACACCTTC. Translated, it gives CASSSTGTGEGYTF.

The chain combines TRBV25-1 with TRBJ1-1, with 7 bases identical to TRBD1. In germline, CDR1 is MGHDK, CDR2 SYGVNS. The CDR3 runs 13 residues. The V segment lost 6 bases and the J segment 3 bases; nucleotides outside the gene matches: 4. CDR3 protein: CASSDRADTEAFF. CDR3 bases: TGTGCCAGCAGCGACAGGGCGGACACTGAAGCTTTCTTT.

J is TRBJ2-2 and V is TRBV5-1; 11 bases are shared with TRBD2. The germline gives CDR1 SGHRS, CDR2 YFSETQ. CDR3 length: 16 residues. J gave up 6 bases and V 5 bases, and 9 bases lay outside the gene matches. CDR3 sequence: CASSSGTSGRAGELFF. The CDR3 DNA sequence: TGCGCCAGCAGTTCCGGGACTAGCGGTAGGGCCGGGGAGCTGTTTTTT.

The V gene is TRBV27, the J gene TRBJ2-7, with D perhaps TRBD1 (6 bases). The CDR3 contains 12 residues. Germline V gene sequence: CDR1 MNHEY, CDR2 SMNVEV (reference sequence). V shed 6 bases and J shed 3 bases, with 9 bases lying between them. The CDR3: CASRGQYYEQYF. Written as DNA, the CDR3 is TGTGCCAGCAGGGGACAATACTACGAGCAGTACTTC.

This clone was seen just once. The rearrangement uses TRBV5-4 and TRBJ1-1; 8 bases line up with TRBD1. From germline, CDR1 is SGHNT and CDR2 YYREEE (reference sequence). The CDR3 has 14 amino acids. The V gene end was trimmed by 4 bases and the J gene end by 2 bases; junction bases not matched to a gene: 4. As DNA, the CDR3 is TGTGCCAGCAGCGACAGGGGTTTTAACACTGAAGCTTTCTTT. This gives the protein CASSDRGFNTEAFF.

This chain joins TRBV7-2 and TRBJ2-3, with 13 bases that match TRBD2. The CDR3 has 17 residues. Germline CDR1 reads SGHTA; CDR2 reads FQGNSA. After removal of 4 bases from V and 4 bases from J, the junction contained 8 bases not matched to a gene. The chain's CDR3 is CASSSRLAGGGADTQYF. The DNA of the CDR3 is TGTGCCAGCAGCTCCCGACTAGCGGGGGGAGGGGCAGATACGCAGTATTTT.

This clone appeared once. This sequence joins TRBV5-8 and TRBJ2-2; 9 nucleotides align to TRBD2. The CDR3 spans 17 residues. Looked up from germline, CDR1 is SGHTS and CDR2 is YDEGEE. The trim removed 0 bases at V and 4 bases at J, leaving 7 bases unmatched. CDR3 nucleotide sequence: TGTGCCAGCAGCTTGGGATACGGACTAGCGACCACCGGGGAGCTGTTTTTT. As protein: CASSLGYGLATTGELFF.

The chain recombines TRBV27 with TRBJ2-5; possibly TRBD2 for D (5 bases). Looked up from germline, CDR1 is MNHEY and CDR2 is SMNVEV (reference sequence). Trimming took 5 bases from V and 5 from J, leaving 12 bases between them. This CDR3 spans 13 amino acids. For the CDR3, the DNA is TGTGCCAGCAGTCATCGGGGTTGGGAGACCCAGTACTTC. Its translation: CASSHRGWETQYF.

The chain recombines TRBV28 with TRBJ1-5; D is undetermined. Trimming removed 6 bases at V and 4 bases at J, with 13 bases between. Germline CDR1 and CDR2: MDHEN and SYDVKM. CDR3 length: 14 residues. CDR3: CASSYDKINQPQHF. The DNA for the CDR3 is TGTGCCAGCAGCTATGATAAGATTAATCAGCCCCAGCATTTT.

V is TRBV6-6 and J is TRBJ2-1; TRBD1 matches 9 bases. From germline, CDR1 is MNHNY and CDR2 SVGAGI (reference sequence). V gave up 3 bases and J gave up 7 bases; unmatched junction bases: 7. The CDR3 is 15 residues long. The CDR3 nucleotides are TGTGCCAGCAGTTATCCCGGACAGGGGCTAAATGAGCAGTTCTTC. Amino acid sequence: CASSYPGQGLNEQFF.

This chain uses TRBV19 with TRBJ1-2; D is ambiguous. V gave up 8 bases and J gave up 0 bases, with 16 bases separating them. This CDR3 spans 15 amino acids. Germline V gene sequence: CDR1 LNHDA, CDR2 SQIVND (reference sequence). CDR3 DNA sequence: TGTGCCAGTCGTTATCGAGGGCAAGCTAACTATGGCTACACCTTC. Translated, it gives CASRYRGQANYGYTF.

This clone has just one count. This chain connects TRBV2 to TRBJ2-5; unclear D gene. Germline-derived CDR1 and CDR2 are SNHLY and FYNNEI. V lost 6 bases, J lost 0 bases, and 17 bases lay in between. The CDR3 spans 16 residues. The CDR3 protein is CASRKEDFPYQETQYF. The CDR3, as DNA: TGTGCCAGCAGGAAAGAGGATTTTCCGTACCAAGAGACCCAGTACTTC. The entire variable domain, with the rest obtained from reference TRBV2 and TRBJ2-5, is as follows: EPEVTQTPSHQVTQMGQEVILRCVPISNHLYFYWYRQILGQKVEFLVSFYNNEISEKSEIFDDQFSVERPDGSNFTLKIRSTKLEDSAMYFCASRKEDFPYQETQYFGPGTRLLVL.

This rearrangement joins TRBV28 to TRBJ2-5, with D possibly matching TRBD1 (6 bases). Germline V gene data show CDR1 as MDHEN and CDR2 as SYDVKM. This CDR3 has 13 residues. Trimming took off 5 bases at V and 3 bases at J, with 10 bases between the two ends. This chain's CDR3 is CASSLPGEETQYF. Here the CDR3 DNA reads TGTGCCAGCAGTCTACCAGGGGAAGAGACCCAGTACTTC. Based on the CDR3 plus reference TRBV28 and TRBJ2-5, the full variable domain is DVKVTQSSRYLVKRTGEKVFLECVQDMDHENMFWYRQDPGLGLRLIYFSYDVKMKEKGDIPEGYSVSREKKERFSLILESASTNQTSMYLCASSLPGEETQYFGPGTRLLVL.

CDR3 sequence: CASSDLSSGGADTQYF. The CDR3 nucleotides are TGTGCCAGCAGTGACTTGTCTAGCGGGGGGGCAGATACGCAGTATTTT. The chain combines TRBV2 with TRBJ2-3; 12 bases agree with TRBD2. From germline, CDR1 is SNHLY and CDR2 FYNNEI. This CDR3 contains 16 residues. The junction had 5 bases not matched to a gene; V was cut back by 3 bases and J by 4 bases.

The CDR3, as DNA: TGTGCCAGCAGTCTCTCGACAGGGCTAGCCAAAAACATTCAGTACTTC. Its translation is CASSLSTGLAKNIQYF. The chain employs TRBV2 and TRBJ2-4; the match to TRBD1 covers 7 bases. This CDR3 comprises 16 residues. Trimming at V came to 5 bases and at J to 0 bases, leaving 7 bases not matched to a gene. Per the germline V gene, CDR1 is SNHLY and CDR2 is FYNNEI.